This TCR beta chain originates from a study of blood T cell repertoires in COVID-19. Libraries were prepared by immunoSEQ multiplex PCR; TCRdb keeps only in-frame clonotypes and omits some of them. The sample has around 620,000 clones, approximately 90% seen once. Germline V lookup: CDR1 SGHTA, CDR2 FQGTGA. V shed 3 bases, J shed 2 bases, and the junction held 2 bases outside the gene matches. The length of the CDR3 is 15 residues. The material sequenced was peripheral blood. The chain recombines TRBV7-3 with TRBJ2-7; TRBD2 aligns across 12 bases. This TCR was recovered from a woman younger than 30 with acute or convalescent COVID-19. The CDR3 DNA sequence: TGTGCCAGCAGCTTTACTAGCGGGGGGCCCTACGAGCAGTACTTC. Protein product: CASSFTSGGPYEQYF.